Below are 27 T cell receptor beta chains sequenced from a single sample in a study of blood T cell repertoires in COVID-19. Profiled with immunoSEQ multiplex PCR; TCRdb holds only in-frame clones, not every one. The table has 150,000 to 200,000 clones, 83% seen once; the top ten hold under 4.5%. The sequencing input was PBMCs or T cells enriched from blood (not recorded which). The origin of the receptors is a woman aged 45-65 years who had recovered from COVID-19.

V and J are TRBV7-2 and TRBJ2-5; D is uncertain. Germline-derived CDR1 and CDR2 are SGHTA and FQGNSA. V shed 5 bases and J shed 5 bases, with 6 bases lying between them. The CDR3 length is 11 residues. The CDR3, as DNA: TGTGCCAGCAGCGCCGAGGAGACCCAGTACTTC. It specifies CASSAEETQYF.

The chain uses TRBV18 and TRBJ1-1; tentative D call: TRBD1 (6 bases). V lost 3 bases to trimming and J lost 0 bases, with 11 bases between them. The CDR3 consists of 15 residues. CDR1 KGHSH and CDR2 LQKENI come from the germline V gene. The CDR3 sequence: CASSPSQGVNTEAFF. In DNA, the CDR3 is TGTGCCAGCTCACCGTCACAGGGAGTGAACACTGAAGCTTTCTTT.

This chain uses TRBV6-5 with TRBJ1-2; D ambiguous. Germline V CDR1 and CDR2: MNHEY, SVGAGI. There are 14 residues in the CDR3. V was trimmed by 6 bases and J by 8 bases, leaving 19 bases between them. The DNA of the CDR3 is TGTGCCAGCAGCGGCCGAGCGGACCTGTGGGGCTACACCTTC. It yields the protein CASSGRADLWGYTF.

The chain is built from TRBV13 and TRBJ2-1; 7 bases are shared with TRBD1. Losses at the gene ends were 5 bases for V and 7 bases for J; bases not matched to a gene: 11. Per germline, CDR1 PRHDT and CDR2 FYEKMQ (reference sequence). The CDR3 totals 15 residues. The CDR3 here is CASSLSGGGLNEQFF. The CDR3 nucleotides are TGTGCCAGCAGCCTCTCAGGGGGTGGGTTAAATGAGCAGTTCTTC.

The rearrangement joins TRBV6-4 to TRBJ2-1, with D possibly TRBD2 on 5 matching bases. V lost 2 bases to trimming and J lost 1 base, with 12 bases between them. The CDR3 has 16 amino acids. The germline V gene has CDR1 MRHNA and CDR2 SNTAGT. CDR3 region: CASSDPFRESYNEQFF. In DNA form, the CDR3 reads TGTGCCAGCAGTGACCCGTTTAGGGAGTCCTACAATGAGCAGTTCTTC.

This clone showed up just once. The chain employs TRBV7-8 and TRBJ2-1; D possibly corresponds to TRBD1 (6 bases). Looked up from germline, CDR1 is SGHVS and CDR2 is FQNEAQ. The CDR3 extends over 16 amino acids. V was clipped by 1 base and J by 2 bases, with 12 bases between them. CDR3 in DNA: TGTGCCAGCAGCTTAGTCGGGCAGGGGACCTACAATGAGCAGTTCTTC. Translating it yields CASSLVGQGTYNEQFF. The whole variable domain, filled in from reference TRBV7-8 and TRBJ2-1, reads GAGVSQSPRYKVAKRGQDVALRCDPISGHVSLFWYQQALGQGPEFLTYFQNEAQLDKSGLPSDRFFAERPEGSVSTLKIQRTQQEDSAVYLCASSLVGQGTYNEQFFGPGTRLTVL.

The count of this clone is one. CDR3 DNA: TGTGCCAGCAGTCTACAGGGGGATCGCAATCAGCCCCAGCATTTT. Amino acids: CASSLQGDRNQPQHF. The V and J genes are TRBV2 and TRBJ1-5; 8 bases are a match to TRBD1. Trimming removed 5 bases from V and 2 bases from J; junction bases left unmatched: 5. In germline, CDR1 is SNHLY, CDR2 FYNNEI. The CDR3 runs 15 residues.

The V gene is TRBV3-1 (or the pseudogene TRBV3-2), the J gene TRBJ1-5; the D is unclear. Germline CDR1 LGHDT, CDR2 YNNKEL (reference sequence). With 4 bases removed from V and 0 bases from J, the gap between germline ends came to 4 bases. The CDR3 spans 13 residues. The CDR3 bases are TGTGCCAGCAGCCTATATAGCAATCAGCCCCAGCATTTT. Protein: CASSLYSNQPQHF.

This CDR3 is CASSLAGGEKLFF. The CDR3 coding sequence is TGTGCCAGCAGCTTGGCAGGGGGTGAAAAACTGTTTTTT. The J gene is TRBJ1-4, the V gene TRBV11-3, with TRBD1 identical over 7 bases. Germline V gene sequence: CDR1 SGHNT, CDR2 YENEEA. With V trimmed by 3 bases and J by 7 bases, 2 bases remained unmatched. CDR3 length: 13 amino acids.

The V call is TRBV28, the J call TRBJ1-1; D gene unclear. The CDR3 has 13 residues. Looked up from germline, CDR1 is MDHEN and CDR2 is SYDVKM. V was cut by 2 bases and J by 10 bases, with 14 bases left in between. CDR3 protein: CASSLVASPRAFF. As DNA, the CDR3 is TGTGCCAGCAGTTTAGTGGCATCCCCTAGAGCTTTCTTT.

J is TRBJ2-1 and V is TRBV5-8; D is unresolved. V was cut by 4 bases and J by 9 bases, with 14 bases left in between. Per germline, CDR1 SGHTS and CDR2 YDEGEE. CDR3 length: 13 residues. CDR3 region: CASSPTGWAEQFF. CDR3 DNA: TGTGCCAGCAGCCCAACCGGATGGGCTGAGCAGTTCTTC.

Here the CDR3 reads CASQLHGQASEQFF. As DNA, the CDR3 is TGTGCCAGCCAGCTCCACGGACAGGCCAGTGAGCAGTTCTTC. V is TRBV3-1 (or the pseudogene TRBV3-2) and J is TRBJ2-1; 7 bases map to TRBD1. J gave up 9 bases and V 8 bases, and 13 bases lay outside the gene matches. CDR3 length: 14 amino acids. Germline V gene data show CDR1 as LGHDT and CDR2 as YNNKEL (reference sequence).

The chain carries TRBV10-3 and TRBJ2-7; 11 bases map to TRBD1. Trimming at V came to 6 bases and at J to 6 bases, leaving 7 bases not matched to a gene. Germline V CDR1 and CDR2: ENHRY, SYGVKD. The CDR3 length is 14 residues. The CDR3 nucleotides read TGTGCCATCAGCCGGGGACAGGGGGGATCCGAGCAGTACGTC. Translated: CAISRGQGGSEQYV.

The chain employs TRBV4-3 and TRBJ2-2; D is possibly TRBD2 (6 bases). Trimming left V 0 bases short and J 4 bases short, with 21 bases between. CDR3 length: 19 amino acids. From germline, CDR1 is LGHNA and CDR2 YSLEER. Here the CDR3 reads CASSQEGVTGSRITGELFF. As DNA, the CDR3 is TGCGCCAGCAGCCAAGAGGGGGTCACCGGGAGTCGGATCACCGGGGAGCTGTTTTTT.

This chain links TRBV28 with TRBJ2-1; 7 positions match TRBD1. From germline, CDR1 is MDHEN and CDR2 SYDVKM. This CDR3 is built from 13 residues. J lost 6 bases, V lost 6 bases, and 5 bases had no gene match. The CDR3 region has the DNA TGTGCCAGCAGGGGACAGAACGGCAATGAGCAGTTCTTC. Translating it yields CASRGQNGNEQFF.

J is TRBJ1-1 and V is TRBV7-2; weak D call: TRBD1 (5 bases). This CDR3 contains 13 residues. V was cut by 1 base and J by 3 bases, with 6 bases left in between. Germline V CDR1 and CDR2: SGHTA, FQGNSA. CDR3 region: CASSLDRHTEAFF. In nucleotides, the CDR3 is TGTGCCAGCAGCTTAGACAGGCACACTGAAGCTTTCTTT.

The chain uses TRBV28 and TRBJ1-1; no definite D call. Germline V lookup: CDR1 MDHEN, CDR2 SYDVKM. This CDR3 region has 11 residues. V gave up 7 bases and J gave up 4 bases, with 7 bases separating them. The CDR3 bases are TGTGCCAGCACCTCCGGCACTGAAGCTTTCTTT. Translation: CASTSGTEAFF.

The chain is built from TRBV19 and TRBJ1-6; 8 positions match TRBD1. This CDR3 has 14 amino acids. Germline values: CDR1 LNHDA, CDR2 SQIVND (reference sequence). CDR3 amino acids: CATGESSYNSPLHF. CDR3 nucleotide sequence: TGTGCGACAGGGGAGAGCTCCTATAATTCACCCCTCCACTTT.

This clone was observed a single time. V usage is TRBV27 and J usage is TRBJ1-6; perhaps TRBD1 as D (5 bases). Germline-derived CDR1 and CDR2 are MNHEY and SMNVEV (reference sequence). The ends were cut back, 4 bases at V and 6 bases at J, with 10 bases in the middle. This CDR3 region has 14 residues. The CDR3 is CASSSGGSNSPLHF. The CDR3 nucleotides read TGTGCCAGCAGTTCGGGGGGAAGTAATTCACCCCTCCACTTT.

The chain is built from TRBV11-2 and TRBJ2-2, with TRBD2 matching over 8 bases. The CDR3 runs to 14 residues. V dropped 5 bases and J dropped 4; count of bases not matched to a gene: 3. The V gene's germline CDR1 is SGHAT and CDR2 FQNNGV. CDR3 in amino acids: CASSLGRGTGELFF. CDR3 nucleotides: TGTGCCAGCAGCCTCGGGAGGGGCACCGGGGAGCTGTTTTTT. Full variable domain (rest looked up from reference TRBV11-2 and TRBJ2-2): EAGVAQSPRYKIIEKRQSVAFWCNPISGHATLYWYQQILGQGPKLLIQFQNNGVVDDSQLPKDRFSAERLKGVDSTLKIQPAKLEDSAVYLCASSLGRGTGELFFGEGSRLTVL.

This clone was detected a few times. The chain uses TRBV30 and TRBJ2-2; D remains ambiguous. Germline V lookup: CDR1 GTSNPN, CDR2 SVGIG (reference sequence). The CDR3 has 12 amino acids. Trimming shortened V by 4 bases and J by 9 bases, and 12 bases separated the two germline ends. CDR3 region: CAWNGLPRELFF. CDR3 sequence (DNA): TGTGCCTGGAATGGCCTCCCGAGGGAGCTGTTTTTT.

The chain uses TRBV7-2 and TRBJ2-5; D call uncertain. Germline CDR1 SGHTA, CDR2 FQGNSA. This CDR3 comprises 12 residues. The V and J ends lost 1 base and 5 bases respectively, with 5 bases between them. The DNA of the CDR3 is TGTGCCAGCAGCTTAGTCGGGGAGACCCAGTACTTC. This sequence encodes CASSLVGETQYF.

The rearrangement joins TRBV27 to TRBJ1-2, with D perhaps matching TRBD1 (5 bases). CDR1 and CDR2 (germline): MNHEY, SMNVEV (reference sequence). The CDR3 has 15 residues. Trimming removed 5 bases at V and 7 bases at J, with 20 bases between. The CDR3 region is CASSPAGGEPAGYTF. In DNA form, the CDR3 reads TGTGCCAGCAGTCCCGCGGGGGGGGAGCCGGCTGGCTACACCTTC.

The chain uses TRBV6-1 and TRBJ1-6; TRBD1 might be the D (5 bases). Trimming cost V 4 bases and J 10 bases, with 20 bases left between them. CDR1 MNHNS and CDR2 SASEGT come from the germline V gene. CDR3 size: 16 residues. The CDR3 loop is CASSVVSGRVDSPLHF. DNA for the CDR3: TGTGCCAGCAGTGTGGTTTCGGGCAGGGTAGACTCACCCCTCCACTTT.

V and J are TRBV5-4 and TRBJ1-2; D perhaps matches TRBD1 (5 bases). The CDR3 extends over 13 amino acids. V dropped 3 bases and J dropped 8 bases, with 14 bases sitting between them. Germline V gene data show CDR1 as SGHNT and CDR2 as YYREEE (reference sequence). The CDR3 sequence is CASSSDWRDGYTF. CDR3 sequence (DNA): TGTGCCAGCAGCTCCGACTGGAGGGACGGCTACACCTTC.

The chain couples TRBV18 to TRBJ2-5; TRBD2 is a possible D gene (5 bases). V was pared by 6 bases and J by 5 bases, with 13 bases between. The CDR3 has 13 amino acids. CDR1 is KGHSH, CDR2 LQKENI, per germline. The CDR3 DNA sequence: TGTGCCAGCTCCCTCGACCCGGGGGAGACCCAGTACTTC. It specifies CASSLDPGETQYF.

The CDR3 spells CASFDGNPGNTIYF. Here the CDR3 DNA reads TGTGCCAGCTTCGATGGCAACCCTGGAAACACCATATATTTT. The chain uses TRBV7-2 and TRBJ1-3; no definite D call. Trimming pared 8 bases from V and 2 bases from J, leaving 13 bases between. CDR1 SGHTA and CDR2 FQGNSA come from the germline V gene. CDR3 size: 14 residues.